The 15 T cell receptor beta chains below were found in one sample sequenced in a study of T cell responses to AZD1222 COVID-19 vaccine. Libraries were prepared by immunoSEQ multiplex PCR; TCRdb keeps only in-frame clonotypes and omits some of them. The table lists around 95,000 clones, 88% of them singletons. The sample in question was peripheral blood, obtained on day 0 of AZD1222 vaccination. The receptors here all came from an adult in good health.

The chain combines TRBV7-9 with TRBJ1-6, with D uncertain. The V gene's germline CDR1 is SEHNR and CDR2 FQNEAQ (reference sequence). Trimming stripped 5 bases from V and 3 bases from J, with 11 bases between. The CDR3 spans 15 residues. The CDR3 DNA is TGTGCCAGCAGCCAGAAGCAGTTCTATAATTCACCCCTCCACTTT. This gives the protein CASSQKQFYNSPLHF. The full variable domain, completed using reference TRBV7-9 and TRBJ1-6, is DTGVSQNPRHKITKRGQNVTFRCDPISEHNRLYWYRQTLGQGPEFLTYFQNEAQLEKSRLLSDRFSAERPKGSFSTLEIQRTEQGDSAMYLCASSQKQFYNSPLHFGNGTRLTVT.

The chain has TRBV27 and TRBJ2-7; TRBD2 matches 12 bases. Germline V gives CDR1 MNHEY, CDR2 SMNVEV (reference sequence). The CDR3 totals 18 residues. Trimming removed 5 bases from V and 0 bases from J; junction bases left unmatched: 11. The CDR3 protein is CASSRGPGLAGSSYEQYF. The CDR3 DNA sequence: TGTGCCAGCAGTAGGGGACCGGGACTAGCGGGCAGCTCCTACGAGCAGTACTTC.

The CDR3 sequence: CASSGTPTATGKLNEQFF. CDR3 sequence (DNA): TGCGCCAGCAGCGGAACTCCAACCGCTACAGGGAAACTCAATGAGCAGTTCTTC. The gene calls are TRBV4-1 and TRBJ2-1; D is possibly TRBD1 (6 bases). CDR3 length equals 18 residues. Looked up from germline, CDR1 is MGHRA and CDR2 is YSYEKL. The germline V and J ends were trimmed by 5 bases and 6 bases, with 26 bases remaining between them.

This chain joins TRBV19 and TRBJ2-4; no clear D gene. This CDR3 has 16 amino acids. V was cut by 3 bases and J by 0 bases, with 12 bases left in between. Looked up from germline, CDR1 is LNHDA and CDR2 is SQIVND (reference sequence). CDR3: CASSMPGFLAKNIQYF. The DNA of the CDR3 is TGTGCCAGTAGTATGCCCGGGTTTCTAGCCAAAAACATTCAGTACTTC.

The gene calls are TRBV5-5 and TRBJ1-2; no reliable D call. In germline, CDR1 is SGHKS, CDR2 YYEKEE (reference sequence). The CDR3 runs 11 residues. V was pared by 5 bases and J by 3 bases, with 5 bases between. The CDR3 region has the DNA TGTGCCAGCAGTAGGGACTATGGCTACACCTTC. It encodes CASSRDYGYTF.

This rearrangement joins TRBV5-1 to TRBJ1-1, with 7 bases aligning to TRBD1. The CDR3 spans 18 residues. The germline V gene has CDR1 SGHRS and CDR2 YFSETQ. V trimming: 0 bases; J trimming: 3 bases; junction bases outside the gene matches: 14. DNA of the CDR3: TGCGCCAGCAGCTTGGCTCCACGGCGGGGGGGACAGCACACTGAAGCTTTCTTT. It specifies CASSLAPRRGGQHTEAFF. The whole variable domain, filled in from reference TRBV5-1 and TRBJ1-1, reads KAGVTQTPRYLIKTRGQQVTLSCSPISGHRSVSWYQQTPGQGLQFLFEYFSETQRNKGNFPGRFSGRQFSNSRSEMNVSTLELGDSALYLCASSLAPRRGGQHTEAFFGQGTRLTVV.

This chain links TRBV7-8 with TRBJ2-1; 10 bases are a match to TRBD2. From germline, CDR1 is SGHVS and CDR2 FQNEAQ. The CDR3 covers 16 residues. The V segment lost 5 bases and the J segment 4 bases; nucleotides outside the gene matches: 8. In DNA, the CDR3 is TGTGCCAGCAGCAGAACTGGACTAGCGGATTACAATGAGCAGTTCTTC. Translation: CASSRTGLADYNEQFF.

The genes are TRBV6-4 and TRBJ2-3; 10 bases match TRBD2. Losses at the gene ends were 5 bases for V and 1 base for J; bases not matched to a gene: 3. The CDR3 has 15 residues. Germline V lookup: CDR1 MRHNA, CDR2 SNTAGT. DNA for the CDR3: TGTGCCAGCAGTCACACTAGCGGGGGCACAGATACGCAGTATTTT. This codes for CASSHTSGGTDTQYF.

The gene calls are TRBV2 and TRBJ1-1; 7 positions match TRBD1. The V and J ends lost 7 bases and 0 bases, in that order; junction bases with no gene match: 5. Germline lookup yields CDR1 SNHLY and CDR2 FYNNEI. CDR3 size: 14 residues. The CDR3 bases are TGTGCCAGCACCTGGACAGGAGTGAACACTGAAGCTTTCTTT. It is translated as CASTWTGVNTEAFF.

This clone was counted a single time. The chain combines TRBV11-3 with TRBJ2-7, with 14 bases that match TRBD2. Germline V CDR1 and CDR2: SGHNT, YENEEA. J gave up 0 bases and V 3 bases, and 7 bases lay outside the gene matches. The length of the CDR3 is 18 residues. In DNA, the CDR3 is TGTGCCAGCAGCTTTACGTGGACTAGCGGGAGGAGCTCCTACGAGCAGTACTTC. Residues: CASSFTWTSGRSSYEQYF. Full variable domain (rest looked up from reference TRBV11-3 and TRBJ2-7): EAGVVQSPRYKIIEKKQPVAFWCNPISGHNTLYWYLQNLGQGPELLIRYENEEAVDDSQLPKDRFSAERLKGVDSTLKIQPAELGDSAVYLCASSFTWTSGRSSYEQYFGPGTRLTVT.

The chain combines TRBV2 with TRBJ2-3; D is unclear. Trimming stripped 8 bases from V and 6 bases from J, with 12 bases between. CDR1 and CDR2 from the germline V gene are SNHLY and FYNNEI. This CDR3 contains 12 residues. This CDR3 reads CASRRFRDTQYF. CDR3 sequence (DNA): TGTGCCAGCCGACGGTTCAGGGATACGCAGTATTTT.

This sequence joins TRBV4-3 and TRBJ1-3; 7 bases fit TRBD1. Trimming at V came to 3 bases and at J to 1 base, leaving 0 bases not matched to a gene. The CDR3 totals 14 residues. Germline V gene data show CDR1 as LGHNA and CDR2 as YSLEER. CDR3 sequence: CASSQTGSGNTIYF. The CDR3 region has the DNA TGCGCCAGCAGCCAGACAGGGTCTGGAAACACCATATATTTT.

J is TRBJ1-1 and V is TRBV6-2 or TRBV6-3; the D is unclear. Germline CDR1 MNHEY, CDR2 SVGEGT. V was shortened by 7 bases and J by 0 bases, with 15 bases between the two germline ends. CDR3 length: 15 amino acids. CDR3 nucleotide sequence: TGTGCCAGCACCCCACCCCGCAGTATGAACACTGAAGCTTTCTTT. Protein product: CASTPPRSMNTEAFF.

This clone was seen a few times. The J gene is TRBJ2-1, the V gene TRBV4-3; TRBD1 matches 10 bases. Per germline, CDR1 LGHNA and CDR2 YSLEER. V trimming: 4 bases; J trimming: 6 bases; junction bases outside the gene matches: 18. The CDR3 totals 19 residues. DNA for the CDR3: TGCGCCAGCAGCCGAAAAACCACCTCGACAGGGGGCGCAGGCAATGAGCAGTTCTTC. It specifies CASSRKTTSTGGAGNEQFF.

The chain employs TRBV9 and TRBJ2-7, with D hard to call. This CDR3 contains 15 residues. V was cut by 0 bases and J by 2 bases, with 12 bases left in between. Germline loops: CDR1 SGDLS, CDR2 YYNGEE. Written as DNA, the CDR3 is TGTGCCAGCAGCGTAGGAGGTCTCGGGCCCTACGAGCAGTACTTC. It translates to CASSVGGLGPYEQYF.